This T cell receptor beta chain was obtained from a study of blood T cell repertoires in COVID-19. Across the whole study: COVID-19 samples, acute and convalescent, were from the United States, Italy and Spain. Sources were T cells, B-cell-depleted T cells, or PBMCs; the material itself was cDNA or gDNA.

Recruited during active infection, patients (from Seattle) were subsequently followed longitudinally. Trimming cost V 7 bases and J 7 bases; bases outside gene matches: 7. This CDR3 has 12 amino acids. From germline, CDR1 is SQVTM and CDR2 ANQGSEA. Original analysis: Nucleated cell counts were estimated from reference gene primer amplification. Repertoires were generated with immunoSEQ multiplex PCR, while TCRdb's copy carries only in-frame clones and drops some. V and J calls and clone size follow that table, whereas D and trimming were derived from the DNA. The profile shows fewer than 350,000 clones, less than 90% of them singletons.

Sequenced sample: peripheral blood. This receptor was identified in a young woman with COVID-19, enrolled during active disease. The chain links TRBV29-1 to TRBJ2-7; 10 bases line up with TRBD1. CDR3 loop: CSAGQGLGEQYF. The CDR3 DNA is TGCAGCGCGGGACAGGGGCTTGGGGAGCAGTACTTC.